Shown below are 5 T cell receptor beta chains from a single sample sequenced in a study of blood T cells in healthy people across ages. A J-beta primer mix and a sample-barcoded 5' primer were used in a second PCR of roughly 6 to 12 cycles. A single record per CDR3 protein comes from TCRdb applying MiXCR to the 5' RACE reads. The table has hundreds of thousands of distinct CDR3 sequences, about 30% seen once. The sample comprised blood. Receptor source: an elderly woman in good health.

The sample holds a few counts of this clonotype. The V gene is TRBV7-2, the J gene TRBJ1-2, with D perhaps matching TRBD1 (5 bases). Germline CDR1 reads SGHTA; CDR2 reads FQGNSA. This CDR3 has 13 amino acids. V lost 0 bases and J lost 8, with 10 bases in between. CDR3 protein: CASSLARVEGYTF. The DNA for the CDR3 is TGTGCCAGCAGCTTAGCCAGGGTAGAGGGCTACACCTTC.

V gene TRBV28 combines with J gene TRBJ2-2; tentatively, D is TRBD1 (5 bases). The length of the CDR3 is 17 residues. Germline lookup yields CDR1 MDHEN and CDR2 SYDVKM. V was shortened by 8 bases and J by 0 bases, with 19 bases between the two germline ends. The CDR3 coding sequence is TGTGCCAGCGTTTCCAGGCGGACATATACGAACACCGGGGAGCTGTTTTTT. Translated: CASVSRRTYTNTGELFF.

This sequence joins TRBV19 and TRBJ1-5; 7 bases are a match to TRBD1. The CDR3 has 13 residues. J was trimmed by 9 bases and V by 9 bases; bases with no gene match: 11. The V gene's germline CDR1 is LNHDA and CDR2 SQIVND (reference sequence). The CDR3 bases are TGTGCCAGAGGCAGACAGGGAGCAAGGCCCCAGCATTTT. This encodes CARGRQGARPQHF.

Notes on this clonotype: A much larger clone differs by one base, so this may be a read error. The CDR3 DNA sequence: TGTGCCAGCAGCACCTTTGGACAGACGAACACTGAAGCTTTCTTT. Translated, it gives CASSTFGQTNTEAFF. The genes are TRBV13 and TRBJ1-1, with TRBD1 as a possible D gene (6 bases). This CDR3 spans 15 amino acids. From germline, CDR1 is PRHDT and CDR2 FYEKMQ (reference sequence). V was pared by 5 bases and J by 1 base, with 14 bases between.

This clonotype was detected ten times or more. The genes are TRBV7-7 and TRBJ2-5, with D tentatively TRBD1 (7 bases). Germline values: CDR1 SSHAT, CDR2 FNYEAQ (reference sequence). The CDR3 length is 15 residues. This chain's CDR3 is CASGRTGGGQETQYF. DNA for the CDR3: TGTGCTAGCGGACGGACAGGAGGGGGCCAAGAGACCCAGTACTTC.